These 29 T cell receptor beta chains originate from one sample sequenced in a study of T-cell reconstitution after alpha-beta-depleted transplantation in children. The TCRbeta library was prepared with unique molecular identifiers. Via MiXCR, TCRdb re-called the PCR reads, giving one row per CDR3 protein. The table lists about 240,000 distinct CDR3 sequences, about 12% of them singletons. Specimen: PBMCs from the stem cell graft donor, collected from the stem cell graft. Receptors were obtained from a human donor who donated a stem cell graft to a child with acute lymphoblastic leukemia.

This clonotype was seen at least ten times. This chain uses TRBV2 with TRBJ1-5; 7 positions match TRBD1. Trimming removed 5 bases from V and 0 bases from J; junction bases left unmatched: 1. The CDR3 extends over 14 amino acids. Germline CDR1 and CDR2: SNHLY and FYNNEI. This CDR3 is CASSRQGSNQPQHF. In nucleotides, the CDR3 is TGTGCCAGCAGTCGACAGGGTAGCAATCAGCCCCAGCATTTT.

The genes are TRBV25-1 and TRBJ1-6; 8 bases map to TRBD1. The CDR3 has 15 residues. Germline V gene data show CDR1 as MGHDK and CDR2 as SYGVNS. V shed 6 bases and J 5 bases; nucleotides not matched to a gene: 6. The CDR3 is CASSPTGVDNSPLHF. CDR3 DNA: TGTGCCAGCAGCCCGACAGGGGTGGATAATTCACCCCTCCACTTT.

This clonotype appeared many times. The rearrangement uses TRBV29-1 and TRBJ2-3; 10 nucleotides match TRBD2. The germline gives CDR1 SQVTM, CDR2 ANQGSEA. CDR3 length equals 14 residues. J was trimmed by 4 bases and V by 1 base; bases with no gene match: 2. This CDR3 reads CSVEVTSGADTQYF. The CDR3 DNA follows: TGCAGCGTTGAAGTCACTAGCGGGGCAGATACGCAGTATTTT.

The chain uses TRBV19 and TRBJ2-7, with D uncertain. The CDR3 totals 13 residues. V lost 2 bases and J 4 bases, leaving 9 bases between the germline ends. Germline V gene sequence: CDR1 LNHDA, CDR2 SQIVND (reference sequence). The CDR3 DNA sequence: TGTGCCAGTAGTATAACTCTGGGATACGAGCAGTACTTC. Protein sequence: CASSITLGYEQYF.

To note about this clonotype: A read error is possible here, since a much larger clone lies one base away. The rearrangement uses TRBV5-1 and TRBJ2-3; 7 nucleotides match TRBD1. The CDR3 spans 16 residues. Trimming cost V 0 bases and J 4 bases; bases outside gene matches: 8. The germline V gene has CDR1 SGHRS and CDR2 YFSETQ. The CDR3 DNA reads as TGCGCCAGCAGCTTGGAAGGACAGGCGGTCTCAGATACGCAGTATTTT. This sequence encodes CASSLEGQAVSDTQYF. Drawing the rest from reference TRBV5-1 and TRBJ2-3, the complete variable domain is KAGVTQTPRYLIKTRGQQVTLSCSPISGHRSVSWYQQTPGQGLQFLFEYFSETQRNKGNFPGRFSGRQFSNSRSEMNVSTLELGDSALYLCASSLEGQAVSDTQYFGPGTRLTVL.

This clonotype was picked up one time. The rearrangement joins TRBV27 to TRBJ2-2; D is unclear. The CDR3 runs 14 residues. Trimming took off 6 bases at V and 7 bases at J, with 15 bases between the two ends. Germline CDR1 reads MNHEY; CDR2 reads SMNVEV (reference sequence). The CDR3 loop reads CASRIDGPFGELFF. Here the CDR3 DNA reads TGTGCCAGCAGGATTGACGGCCCTTTCGGGGAGCTGTTTTTT.

This clonotype was observed at least ten times. This chain connects TRBV29-1 to TRBJ2-3; 13 bases are shared with TRBD2. The V gene's germline CDR1 is SQVTM and CDR2 ANQGSEA. The CDR3 is made up of 15 amino acids. The V gene end was trimmed by 6 bases and the J gene end by 2 bases; junction bases not matched to a gene: 5. The CDR3 region is CSVYGLAGVTDTQYF. CDR3 DNA sequence: TGCAGCGTCTACGGACTAGCGGGAGTCACAGATACGCAGTATTTT.

This clonotype has more than one count but fewer than ten. The J gene is TRBJ2-1, the V gene TRBV6-1, with D unclear. Germline V lookup: CDR1 MNHNS, CDR2 SASEGT. The ends were cut back, 0 bases at V and 7 bases at J, with 1 base in the middle. The CDR3 length is 11 residues. The DNA of the CDR3 is TGTGCCAGCAGTGAAGCTAATGAGCAGTTCTTC. Protein sequence: CASSEANEQFF.

This clonotype appeared many times. CDR3 sequence: CASSSTEANEQYF. The CDR3 DNA is TGTGCCAGCAGCTCTACAGAAGCGAACGAGCAGTACTTC. This sequence joins TRBV7-9 and TRBJ2-7; D remains ambiguous. V was cut by 4 bases and J by 5 bases, with 12 bases left in between. This CDR3 spans 13 amino acids. Germline CDR1 reads SEHNR; CDR2 reads FQNEAQ (reference sequence).

This clonotype was detected a few times. V and J are TRBV29-1 and TRBJ2-2; D uncertain. V lost 7 bases, J lost 7 bases, and 16 bases lay in between. The CDR3 covers 13 residues. Germline CDR1 and CDR2: SQVTM and ANQGSEA. Here the CDR3 DNA reads TGCAGCGCCTTGGCCCCCGTAGGCGGGGAGCTGTTTTTT. Residues: CSALAPVGGELFF.

This clonotype was seen repeatedly, ten times or more. This chain links TRBV28 with TRBJ2-5; TRBD2 matches at 10 bases. With 4 bases clipped from V and 5 bases from J, the junction kept 4 bases outside the gene matches. The CDR3 loop spans 14 amino acids. Germline lookup yields CDR1 MDHEN and CDR2 SYDVKM. CDR3 DNA: TGTGCCAGCAGTTCAAGACTAGCGGGTGAGACCCAGTACTTC. Translated, it gives CASSSRLAGETQYF.

On this clonotype itself: The conserved closing phenylalanine or tryptophan is absent in this CDR3, likely reflecting a read error. Because the CDR3's place on the DNA is in doubt, the DNA is left out and the CDR3 is given as listed by TCRdb. The rearrangement uses TRBV20-1 and TRBJ2-1; no DNA check was done on the table's D call, TRBD2. Including both end residues, the CDR3 is 14 amino acids long. Germline CDR1 and CDR2: DFQATT and SNEGSKA (reference sequence). The CDR3 loop is CSAREDSSGGPRQI.

This clonotype occurred a few times. This chain joins TRBV29-1 and TRBJ1-5; 9 nucleotides agree with TRBD1. This CDR3 comprises 18 residues. From germline, CDR1 is SQVTM and CDR2 ANQGSEA. V trimming: 4 bases; J trimming: 1 base; junction bases outside the gene matches: 14. The CDR3 sequence: CSVGTGQGSWGSNQPQHF. The CDR3, as DNA: TGCAGCGTTGGCACGGGACAGGGATCATGGGGGAGCAATCAGCCCCAGCATTTT.

This clonotype appeared many times. V gene TRBV20-1 combines with J gene TRBJ2-5, with unresolved D. The CDR3 contains 14 residues. V was cut by 0 bases and J by 1 base, with 9 bases left in between. From germline, CDR1 is DFQATT and CDR2 SNEGSKA (reference sequence). Written as DNA, the CDR3 is TGCAGTGCTAGAGAATATCGGGCCCAAGAGACCCAGTACTTC. Translated, it gives CSAREYRAQETQYF.

This clonotype was seen many times. The V and J genes are TRBV20-1 and TRBJ1-2; 8 bases agree with TRBD1. The CDR3 contains 14 residues. CDR1 is DFQATT, CDR2 SNEGSKA, per germline (reference sequence). V dropped 3 bases and J dropped 3; count of bases not matched to a gene: 6. Here the CDR3 reads CSASSTGDHYGYTF. For the CDR3, the DNA is TGCAGTGCTAGCTCGACAGGGGATCACTATGGCTACACCTTC.

This clonotype was seen repeatedly, ten times or more. V is TRBV3-1 and J is TRBJ1-2; 8 bases agree with TRBD1. Germline CDR1 and CDR2: LGHDT and YNNKEL (reference sequence). This CDR3 spans 13 amino acids. The V segment lost 2 bases and the J segment 8 bases; nucleotides outside the gene matches: 4. CDR3 sequence (DNA): TGTGCCAGCAGCCAACGGACAGGGTCGGGCTACACCTTC. This sequence encodes CASSQRTGSGYTF.

The V and J genes are TRBV27 and TRBJ1-1, with a possible D match to TRBD1 (6 bases). This CDR3 region has 21 residues. Trimming took 6 bases from V and 4 from J, leaving 36 bases between them. CDR1 is MNHEY, CDR2 SMNVEV, per germline (reference sequence). CDR3 DNA: TGTGCCAGCAGCAGAGGGGGTCTGGTGATGGGGGTCTTAGGGAGGTCCACTGAAGCTTTCTTT. Encoded protein: CASSRGGLVMGVLGRSTEAFF.

The chain is built from TRBV13 and TRBJ2-7; 10 bases map to TRBD1. Germline assignment: CDR1 PRHDT and CDR2 FYEKMQ (reference sequence). The CDR3 loop spans 15 amino acids. The V segment lost 4 bases and the J segment 1 base; nucleotides outside the gene matches: 4. CDR3 nucleotides: TGTGCCAGCAGCTCTAGGGGACAGGGGTCCTACGAGCAGTACTTC. Translated: CASSSRGQGSYEQYF.

Concerning this clonotype: Being one base from a much bigger clone, this may be a read error. The CDR3 is CSDRHGAGGNTIYF. In DNA form, the CDR3 reads TGCAGTGATAGACATGGGGCAGGTGGAAACACCATATATTTT. This rearrangement joins TRBV20-1 to TRBJ1-3; D might be TRBD1 (5 bases). The CDR3 spans 14 residues. From germline, CDR1 is DFQATT and CDR2 SNEGSKA (reference sequence).

This clonotype was picked up many times. The V and J genes are TRBV20-1 and TRBJ1-5; D possibly corresponds to TRBD1 (5 bases). CDR3 length: 14 amino acids. With 3 bases removed from V and 1 base from J, the gap between germline ends came to 10 bases. The germline V gene has CDR1 DFQATT and CDR2 SNEGSKA (reference sequence). This chain's CDR3 is CSASAGGSNQPQHF. The DNA of the CDR3 is TGCAGTGCTAGTGCCGGGGGAAGCAATCAGCCCCAGCATTTT.

CDR3 residues: CASRGQFEAFF. The CDR3 nucleotides read TGTGCCAGTAGGGGACAGTTTGAAGCTTTCTTT. This chain joins TRBV19 and TRBJ1-1, with TRBD1 matching over 7 bases. CDR3 length equals 11 residues. Germline V CDR1 and CDR2: LNHDA, SQIVND (reference sequence). V dropped 6 bases and J dropped 7; count of bases not matched to a gene: 2.

This clonotype occurred many times. V usage is TRBV6-1 and J usage is TRBJ2-3; TRBD2 matches 8 bases. This CDR3 spans 15 amino acids. V dropped 1 base and J dropped 4; count of bases not matched to a gene: 4. CDR1 is MNHNS and CDR2 is SASEGT in the germline V gene. The CDR3 DNA reads TGTGCCAGCAGTGAAGGCGACGGGGGGGCAGATACGCAGTATTTT. It specifies CASSEGDGGADTQYF.

The sample holds many counts of this clonotype. The rearrangement links TRBV29-1 to TRBJ2-3; D might be TRBD1 or TRBD2, each matching 7 bases. Trimming took 4 bases from V and 3 from J, leaving 11 bases between them. The CDR3 is 13 residues long. Germline loops: CDR1 SQVTM, CDR2 ANQGSEA. The CDR3 loop is CSVGQGGTDTQYF. The CDR3 DNA reads as TGCAGCGTTGGGCAGGGGGGGACAGATACGCAGTATTTT.

The chain carries TRBV6-5 and TRBJ1-2; the match to TRBD1 covers 10 bases. The J segment lost 4 bases and the V segment lost 7 bases, leaving 6 bases of the junction unmatched. The CDR3 has 14 amino acids. Germline CDR1 is MNHEY and CDR2 is SVGAGI. CDR3 sequence: CASTDGDRGYGYTF. CDR3 DNA sequence: TGTGCCAGCACCGATGGGGACAGGGGCTATGGCTACACCTTC.

This clonotype was observed at least ten times. This chain uses TRBV5-1 with TRBJ1-1, with D hard to call. Germline V lookup: CDR1 SGHRS, CDR2 YFSETQ. The CDR3 loop spans 12 amino acids. V was cut by 1 base and J by 5 bases, with 6 bases left in between. CDR3 region: CASSLRGTEAFF. CDR3 in DNA: TGCGCCAGCAGCTTGCGGGGAACTGAAGCTTTCTTT.

In DNA, the CDR3 is TGTGCCAGCAGTCAGACACGGTACGGGACAGATACGCAGTATTTT. It translates to CASSQTRYGTDTQYF. V and J are TRBV12-3 or TRBV12-4 and TRBJ2-3; no clear D. The CDR3 has 15 residues. The V and J ends lost 5 bases and 3 bases respectively, with 15 bases between them.

This rearrangement joins TRBV21-1 to TRBJ1-1; the table's D call, TRBD1, has no DNA check behind it. TRBV21-1 is annotated as a pseudogene. The CDR3 spans 14 residues. The CDR3 DNA reads TGTGCCAGCACCGTGGACAGCGTAGACACTGAAGCTTTCTTT. This encodes CASTVDSVDTEAFF.

This clonotype was observed many times. The chain couples TRBV6-2 or TRBV6-3 to TRBJ1-6, with D hard to call. This CDR3 comprises 12 residues. Germline-derived CDR1 and CDR2 are MNHEY and SVGEGT. Between the trimmed V and J ends, which lost 6 bases and 11 bases, there was a span of 11 bases. The CDR3 region has the DNA TGTGCCAGCAGCGAAGTTCCTGCACCCCTCCACTTT. It codes for CASSEVPAPLHF.

This clonotype was seen at least ten times. The genes are TRBV7-2 and TRBJ2-7; D is unresolved. This CDR3 is 14 amino acids long. CDR1 and CDR2 (germline): SGHTA, FQGNSA. Deletions cut 4 bases from V and 4 bases from J, with 14 bases between. CDR3 nucleotide sequence: TGTGCCAGCAGCTCTATACTTGCGTGGTACGAGCAGTACTTC. This codes for CASSSILAWYEQYF.